This T cell receptor beta chain was found in a study of blood T cell repertoires in COVID-19. Study-wide context: PBMCs, B-cell-depleted T cells, or T cells were the source of the cDNA or gDNA that made up the material.

The method was immunoSEQ multiplex PCR; TCRdb's version includes in-frame clones alone and lacks a portion of them. The sample contains about 120,000 clones, about 85% of which appear only once. The CDR3 is 15 amino acids. The V end was cut by 3 bases, the J end by 6 bases, with 15 bases between. Germline lookup yields CDR1 MDHEN and CDR2 SYDVKM. The sequencing input was peripheral blood. The TCR originated in a man between 60 and 75 years old with acute or convalescent COVID-19. The gene calls are TRBV28 and TRBJ1-5, with D possibly being TRBD1 (6 bases). CDR3 sequence reads: CASSFTGGWGQPQHF. CDR3 bases: TGTGCCAGCAGTTTTACGGGGGGCTGGGGTCAGCCCCAGCATTTT.